Listed below are T cell receptor beta chains from one sample, sequenced in a study of cytomegalovirus exposure and HLA in healthy donors. Sequencing used immunoSEQ multiplex PCR; TCRdb keeps in-frame clones, though not all of them. The sample holds around 120,000 clones, approximately 70% seen once. The sequenced sample was PBMCs. These receptors all come from a woman in her sixties in good health and CMV-seropositive. Each CDR3 is given with its conserved first and last residue. D genes are given only for firm matches. Size is omitted from some rows. Given values are once, few, many or a class for expanded clones.

cdr3_nt: TGTGCCAGTAGTCTCTTCGAAGGAGGGGAGACCCAGTACTTC; cdr3_aa: CASSLFEGGETQYF; clone_size: .; j_call: TRBJ2-5; v_call: TRBV19; d_call: .
cdr3_nt: TGTGCCAGTAGTATCTATGCAGGGAAAGGCACTGAAGCTTTCTTT; cdr3_aa: CASSIYAGKGTEAFF; clone_size: once; j_call: TRBJ1-1; v_call: TRBV19; d_call: .
cdr3_nt: TGTGCCAGCAGCCAAGAGGACATTTCGCAGAACACTGAAGCTTTCTTT; cdr3_aa: CASSQEDISQNTEAFF; clone_size: many; j_call: TRBJ1-1; v_call: TRBV4-2; d_call: .
cdr3_nt: TGTGCCAGTACCGACCCGGCAGGGGCGAAGGAAGCTTTCTTT; cdr3_aa: CASTDPAGAKEAFF; clone_size: .; j_call: TRBJ1-1; v_call: TRBV19; d_call: .
cdr3_nt: TGCGCCAGCAGACGAGGAGAGGAGGAGACCCAGTACTTC; cdr3_aa: CASRRGEEETQYF; clone_size: .; j_call: TRBJ2-5; v_call: TRBV4-1; d_call: .
cdr3_nt: TGTGCCAGCAGTGAGAGGGACAGGGTACAAGGTGGCTACACCTTC; cdr3_aa: CASSERDRVQGGYTF; clone_size: .; j_call: TRBJ1-2; v_call: TRBV6-1; d_call: TRBD1
cdr3_nt: TGTGCCAGCAGCTCCCCCGGCGGGGGGGTAGGATACGAGCAGTACTTC; cdr3_aa: CASSSPGGGVGYEQYF; clone_size: few; j_call: TRBJ2-7; v_call: TRBV7-9; d_call: TRBD2
cdr3_nt: TGTGCCAGCAGCTCGGACAGCTTCATCTATGGCTACACCTTC; cdr3_aa: CASSSDSFIYGYTF; clone_size: few; j_call: TRBJ1-2; v_call: TRBV5-6; d_call: .
cdr3_nt: TGCGCCAGCAGCCAGGGGGCTGAGGGCTACACCTTC; cdr3_aa: CASSQGAEGYTF; clone_size: few; j_call: TRBJ1-2; v_call: TRBV4-1; d_call: .
cdr3_nt: TGTGCCAGCAGCGCCAAGGCTAGCGGGGGGGCCTACACAGATACGCAGTATTTT; cdr3_aa: CASSAKASGGAYTDTQYF; clone_size: .; j_call: TRBJ2-3; v_call: TRBV7-2; d_call: TRBD2
cdr3_nt: TGTGCCAGCAGCTTGGTACTAGCGGGGGCCAGCTCCTACAATGAGCAGTTCTTC; cdr3_aa: CASSLVLAGASSYNEQFF; clone_size: .; j_call: TRBJ2-1; v_call: TRBV5-8; d_call: TRBD2
cdr3_nt: TGTGCCAGCAGTGAGAAGAGTGCAGGGATCTATGGCTACACCTTC; cdr3_aa: CASSEKSAGIYGYTF; clone_size: .; j_call: TRBJ1-2; v_call: TRBV6-1; d_call: .
cdr3_nt: TGCGCCAGCAGGCTTGGGGCCCTTCCAACTGAAGCTTTCTTT; cdr3_aa: CASRLGALPTEAFF; clone_size: few; j_call: TRBJ1-1; v_call: TRBV4-1; d_call: .
cdr3_nt: TGCGCCAGCAGCTTGACGGCAGGGGGGATGGAGACCCAGTACTTC; cdr3_aa: CASSLTAGGMETQYF; clone_size: .; j_call: TRBJ2-5; v_call: TRBV5-1; d_call: .
cdr3_nt: TGTGCCATCAGTGAGTCCCTGACTAGGGAAGAGACCCAGTACTTC; cdr3_aa: CAISESLTREETQYF; clone_size: .; j_call: TRBJ2-5; v_call: TRBV10-3; d_call: .
cdr3_nt: TGTTCCAGCAGCTCACCACAGGGAGAGACTGAAGCTTTCTTT; cdr3_aa: CSSSSPQGETEAFF; clone_size: .; j_call: TRBJ1-1; v_call: TRBV7-9; d_call: .
cdr3_nt: TGCGCCAGCAGACCCACAGGGGGAAGCAATCAGCCCCAGCATTTT; cdr3_aa: CASRPTGGSNQPQHF; clone_size: .; j_call: TRBJ1-5; v_call: TRBV5-1; d_call: TRBD1
cdr3_nt: TGTGCCATCAGTCCCGACGTGGGACAGGGGGCCTCCTACGAGCAGTACTTC; cdr3_aa: CAISPDVGQGASYEQYF; clone_size: .; j_call: TRBJ2-7; v_call: TRBV10-3; d_call: TRBD1
cdr3_nt: TGTGCCAGCAGCCCCCAGAACGGACAGGGGGCGGGCAATCCCTACACCTTC; cdr3_aa: CASSPQNGQGAGNPYTF; clone_size: .; j_call: TRBJ1-2; v_call: TRBV4-2; d_call: TRBD1
cdr3_nt: TGTGCCAGCAGCACTCTTACACACGGGGTGCAGTATTTT; cdr3_aa: CASSTLTHGVQYF; clone_size: .; j_call: TRBJ2-3; v_call: TRBV7-6; d_call: .
cdr3_nt: TGTGCCAGCTCATCGGACGGGGACAATCAGCCCCAGCATTTT; cdr3_aa: CASSSDGDNQPQHF; clone_size: .; j_call: TRBJ1-5; v_call: TRBV18; d_call: .
cdr3_nt: TGTGCCAGCAGTACTAGCGGGGCTCAAGAGACCCAGTACTTC; cdr3_aa: CASSTSGAQETQYF; clone_size: few; j_call: TRBJ2-5; v_call: TRBV7-3; d_call: TRBD2
cdr3_nt: TGTGCCAGCAGCACCCGGGACAGGGCTTCACCCCTCCACTTT; cdr3_aa: CASSTRDRASPLHF; clone_size: .; j_call: TRBJ1-6; v_call: TRBV7-2; d_call: TRBD1
cdr3_nt: TGTGCCAGCAGCTTAGCGAGCGTTCGTGGCTACACCTTC; cdr3_aa: CASSLASVRGYTF; clone_size: .; j_call: TRBJ1-2; v_call: TRBV7-9; d_call: .
cdr3_nt: TGTGCCAGCAGCACACAGGGACAGGGAGTGACCCAGTACTTC; cdr3_aa: CASSTQGQGVTQYF; clone_size: .; j_call: TRBJ2-5; v_call: TRBV11-2; d_call: TRBD1